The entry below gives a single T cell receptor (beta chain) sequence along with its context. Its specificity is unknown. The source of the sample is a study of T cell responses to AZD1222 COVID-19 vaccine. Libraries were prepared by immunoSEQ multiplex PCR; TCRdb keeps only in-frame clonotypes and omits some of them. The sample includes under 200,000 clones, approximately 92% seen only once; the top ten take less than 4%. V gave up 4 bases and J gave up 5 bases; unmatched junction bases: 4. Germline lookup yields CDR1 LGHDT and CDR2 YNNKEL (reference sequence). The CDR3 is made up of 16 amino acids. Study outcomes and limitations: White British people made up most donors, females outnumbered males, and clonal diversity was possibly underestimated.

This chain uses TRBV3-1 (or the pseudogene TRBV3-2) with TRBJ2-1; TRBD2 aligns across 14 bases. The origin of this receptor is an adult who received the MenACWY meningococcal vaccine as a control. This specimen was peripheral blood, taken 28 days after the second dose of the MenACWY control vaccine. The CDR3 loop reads CASSLGTSGRDNEQFF. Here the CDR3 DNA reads TGTGCCAGCAGCCTTGGGACTAGCGGGAGAGACAATGAGCAGTTCTTC.